This T cell receptor beta chain was captured by sequencing in a study of CD8 T cells in ankylosing spondylitis. Study-wide results and caveats: One TCR beta motif, made up of about 8 highly homologous variants, appeared characteristic of ankylosing spondylitis blood. Reports say disease-linked clones showed up significantly more in matched ankylosing spondylitis synovial fluid.

Library preparation for TCR beta used quantitative 5'-RACE with molecular barcodes. TCRdb processed the 5' RACE reads anew with MiXCR; each CDR3 protein has one entry. The table records about 250,000 distinct CDR3 sequences, about 30% of them present only once. On this clonotype: No antigen is known for it.

V shed 3 bases, J shed 5 bases, and the junction held 5 bases outside the gene matches. The CDR3 is made up of 15 amino acids. Germline values: CDR1 KGHSH, CDR2 LQKENI. The V and J genes are TRBV18 and TRBJ2-2, with 8 bases identical to TRBD1. The sequenced sample consisted of blood, either unsorted or a sorted T cell fraction (not recorded which). The sequence derives from a male donor with ankylosing spondylitis or in good health (not recorded which). The CDR3 loop is CASSPRQGPTGELFF. DNA for the CDR3: TGTGCCAGCTCACCGCGACAGGGGCCGACCGGGGAGCTGTTTTTT. The full variable domain, rest sourced from reference TRBV18 and TRBJ2-2, is NAGVMQNPRHLVRRRGQEARLRCSPMKGHSHVYWYRQLPEEGLKFMVYLQKENIIDESGMPKERFSAEFPKEGPSILRIQQVVRGDSAAYFCASSPRQGPTGELFFGEGSRLTVL.